This T cell receptor (beta chain) appears in the sequencing data of a study of graft-versus-host responses after intestinal transplantation. At the level of the study: Each transplant was multivisceral, liver-intestinal, or isolated intestinal. Findings and caveats of the study: Peak GvH clone levels in circulation were associated with early post-transplant HvG declines.

As concerns this clone: Its target is not known.

Clones were read by immunoSEQ multiplex PCR, and TCRdb kept only the in-frame ones, dropping some. Of about 69,000 clones detected, over 85% appear once; the ten largest clones hold about 6.9%. After transplant, marrow was aspirated from the posterior iliac crest or elsewhere. Germline-derived CDR1 and CDR2 are WNHNN and SYGVQD (reference sequence). The CDR3 is 15 residues long. This chain uses TRBV10-1 with TRBJ2-4; D perhaps matches TRBD1 (6 bases). The clonotype was recovered from a human patient who received an intestinal transplant, so some T cells may come from the graft donor. Material: bone marrow, obtained around 720 days after intestinal transplantation. CDR3 amino acids: CATVPRRAGAYIQYF. In DNA form, the CDR3 reads TGCGCTACAGTACCGAGGCGGGCAGGGGCATACATTCAGTACTTC.